This T cell receptor (beta chain) came from a study of cytomegalovirus exposure and HLA in healthy donors. Overall study results and limits: On later analysis, the bulk of CMV-associated TCR beta chains appeared to be HLA-restricted. In an earlier analysis, about 87% or about 30%: the productive usage of most TCR beta V segments. V- and J-gene trimming of TCR beta was linked (in a later analysis) to a missense DCLRE1C variant. Altogether, some 170 TCR beta chains were recorded as cytomegalovirus-associated.

With regard to this clone: Antigen unknown.

Germline CDR1 is SGHNT and CDR2 is YYREEE (reference sequence). With 1 base clipped from V and 0 bases from J, the junction kept 8 bases outside the gene matches. The length of the CDR3 is 18 residues. PCR was performed using 60 Vbeta and 13 Jbeta primers. The table came from immunoSEQ multiplex PCR; TCRdb's copy has only in-frame clones and leaves some out. This table holds roughly 87,000 clones, about four fifths found once. The rearrangement uses TRBV5-4 and TRBJ2-3, with 10 bases identical to TRBD2. This TCR derives from a man aged 55 to 70 in good health and CMV-seronegative. Source material: PBMCs. For the CDR3, the DNA is TGTGCCAGCAGCTTGAGATTAGCGGGGGGCACTAGCACAGATACGCAGTATTTT. The encoded protein is CASSLRLAGGTSTDTQYF.